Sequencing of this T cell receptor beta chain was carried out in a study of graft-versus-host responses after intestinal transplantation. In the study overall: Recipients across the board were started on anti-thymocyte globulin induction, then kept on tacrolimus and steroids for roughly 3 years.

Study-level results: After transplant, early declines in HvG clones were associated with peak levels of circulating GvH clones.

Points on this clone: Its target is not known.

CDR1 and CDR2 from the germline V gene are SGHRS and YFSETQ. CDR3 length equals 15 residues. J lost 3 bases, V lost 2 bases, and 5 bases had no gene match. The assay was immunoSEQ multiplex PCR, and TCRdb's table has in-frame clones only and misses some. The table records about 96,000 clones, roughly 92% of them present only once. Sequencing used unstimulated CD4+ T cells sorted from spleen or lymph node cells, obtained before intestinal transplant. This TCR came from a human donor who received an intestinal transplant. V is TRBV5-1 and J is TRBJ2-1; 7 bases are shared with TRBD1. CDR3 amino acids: CASSFPGQLYNEQFF. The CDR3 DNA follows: TGCGCCAGCAGCTTCCCGGGACAGCTCTACAATGAGCAGTTCTTC.